This TCR beta chain was captured in a study of control samples from healthy donors and cancer patients. V shed 7 bases and J 2 bases; nucleotides not matched to a gene: 10. CDR1 and CDR2 (germline): MNHEY, SMNVEV (reference sequence). This CDR3 region has 16 residues. Using immunoSEQ multiplex PCR, the repertoire was profiled, and TCRdb retains in-frame clones only, with some absent. Counted here are about 230,000 clones, around 80% occurring once; the ten biggest clones make up roughly 15%. This clone was detected only once. The source of this sequence is a woman between 55 and 75 years old with lung cancer. The sample was PBMCs. The chain joins TRBV27 to TRBJ2-2; TRBD2 agrees at 7 bases. The CDR3 loop is CASTRRGGVNTGELFF. CDR3 nucleotides: TGTGCCAGCACCCGAAGGGGAGGGGTTAACACCGGGGAGCTGTTTTTT.